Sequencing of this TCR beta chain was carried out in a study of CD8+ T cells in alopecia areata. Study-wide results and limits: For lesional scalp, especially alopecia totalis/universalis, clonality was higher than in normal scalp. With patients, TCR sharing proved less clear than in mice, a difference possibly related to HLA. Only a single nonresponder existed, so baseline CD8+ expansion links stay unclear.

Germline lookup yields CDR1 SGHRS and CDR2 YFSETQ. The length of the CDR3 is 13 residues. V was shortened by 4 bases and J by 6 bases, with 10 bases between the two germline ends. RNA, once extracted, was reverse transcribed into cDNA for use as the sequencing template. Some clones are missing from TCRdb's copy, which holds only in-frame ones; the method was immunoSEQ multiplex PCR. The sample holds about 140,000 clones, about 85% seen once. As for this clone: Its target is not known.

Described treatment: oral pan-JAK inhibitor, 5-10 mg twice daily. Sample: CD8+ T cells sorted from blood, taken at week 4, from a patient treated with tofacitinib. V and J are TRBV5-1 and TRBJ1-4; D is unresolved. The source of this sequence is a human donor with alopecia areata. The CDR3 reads CASSTEADEKLFF. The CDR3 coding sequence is TGCGCCAGCAGCACCGAGGCAGATGAAAAACTGTTTTTT. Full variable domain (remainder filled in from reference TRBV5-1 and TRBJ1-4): KAGVTQTPRYLIKTRGQQVTLSCSPISGHRSVSWYQQTPGQGLQFLFEYFSETQRNKGNFPGRFSGRQFSNSRSEMNVSTLELGDSALYLCASSTEADEKLFFGSGTQLSVL.